Each of the 9 T cell receptor beta chains below was sequenced from the same sample in a study of cytomegalovirus exposure and HLA in healthy donors. Primers for the PCR totalled 60 Vbeta and 13 Jbeta. The data were produced by immunoSEQ multiplex PCR, yet TCRdb's version contains in-frame clones alone and is incomplete. This sample has about 110,000 clones; over 60% occur once, and the top ten carry 1% to 1.5%. Sequenced: PBMCs. The receptors stem from a woman in her thirties in good health and CMV-seronegative.

This chain connects TRBV28 to TRBJ2-3, with D uncertain. The V and J ends lost 5 bases and 7 bases respectively, with 10 bases between them. Germline CDR1 reads MDHEN; CDR2 reads SYDVKM. The CDR3 runs 12 residues. For the CDR3, the DNA is TGTGCCAGCAGTACGACTGCATATACGCAGTATTTT. Amino acids: CASSTTAYTQYF.

V and J are TRBV7-6 and TRBJ2-2; TRBD1 might be the D (5 bases). Trimming left V 5 bases short and J 1 base short, with 11 bases between. The germline V gene encodes CDR1 SGHVS and CDR2 FNYEAQ. The CDR3 sequence is 15 residues long. CDR3 in amino acids: CASSQDQGNTGELFF. DNA for the CDR3: TGTGCCAGCAGCCAAGACCAGGGGAACACCGGGGAGCTGTTTTTT.

The chain couples TRBV18 to TRBJ2-2; D is uncertain. V lost 0 bases, J lost 2 bases, and 7 bases lay in between. The CDR3 consists of 15 residues. Germline lookup yields CDR1 KGHSH and CDR2 LQKENI. CDR3 loop: CASSPPIHNTGELFF. The CDR3 nucleotides are TGTGCCAGCTCACCACCAATACATAACACCGGGGAGCTGTTTTTT.

The chain is built from TRBV28 and TRBJ1-4, with D unclear. The CDR3 is 14 amino acids. Germline V gene sequence: CDR1 MDHEN, CDR2 SYDVKM. V was clipped by 2 bases and J by 5 bases, with 9 bases between them. The CDR3: CASSLGWANEKLFF. Written as DNA, the CDR3 is TGTGCCAGCAGTTTAGGGTGGGCAAATGAAAAACTGTTTTTT.

The chain employs TRBV9 and TRBJ1-2; the D is unclear. The length of the CDR3 is 15 residues. Deletions cut 0 bases from V and 6 bases from J, with 15 bases between. Germline V gene sequence: CDR1 SGDLS, CDR2 YYNGEE. The CDR3 loop is CASSVVGGPGDGYTF. The CDR3 coding sequence is TGTGCCAGCAGCGTAGTGGGAGGCCCAGGAGATGGCTACACCTTC.

A note on this clone: The junction departs from germline at one end; a sequencing error may be responsible. This sequence joins TRBV19 and TRBJ1-1; the D gene is possibly TRBD1 (6 bases). The length of the CDR3 is 16 residues. The V gene's germline CDR1 is LNHDA and CDR2 SQIVND (reference sequence). This chain's CDR3 is CASSILTSTGNAEAFF. The CDR3 DNA reads TGTGCCAGTAGTATATTGACATCCACAGGGAACGCTGAAGCTTTCTTT.

This clone has only one observation. The chain uses TRBV7-8 and TRBJ2-1, with D maybe TRBD2 (6 bases). Per germline, CDR1 SGHVS and CDR2 FQNEAQ. The CDR3 extends over 15 amino acids. Trimming stripped 4 bases from V and 2 bases from J, with 12 bases between. This CDR3 reads CASSSSGRTYNEQFF. In DNA, the CDR3 is TGTGCCAGCAGCTCCAGCGGGCGAACCTACAATGAGCAGTTCTTC.

The chain employs TRBV5-4 and TRBJ1-2; D is perhaps TRBD1 (6 bases). Per the germline V gene, CDR1 is SGHNT and CDR2 is YYREEE (reference sequence). Trimming stripped 2 bases from V and 2 bases from J, with 7 bases between. This CDR3 region has 13 residues. CDR3 in amino acids: CASSLGQNYGYTF. The CDR3 DNA is TGTGCCAGCAGCTTAGGACAGAACTATGGCTACACCTTC.

The V gene is TRBV7-2, the J gene TRBJ2-1; TRBD2 might be the D (5 bases). V was clipped by 5 bases and J by 12 bases, with 17 bases between them. CDR1 SGHTA and CDR2 FQGNSA come from the germline V gene. This CDR3 contains 13 residues. In DNA form, the CDR3 reads TGTGCCAGCAGCACTAGGAGAGACTCCAGGCAGTTCTTC. It is translated as CASSTRRDSRQFF. The complete variable domain, with remaining parts taken from reference TRBV7-2 and TRBJ2-1, reads GAGVSQSPSNKVTEKGKDVELRCDPISGHTALYWYRQSLGQGLEFLIYFQGNSAPDKSGLPSDRFSAERTGGSVSTLTIQRTQQEDSAVYLCASSTRRDSRQFFGPGTRLTVL.